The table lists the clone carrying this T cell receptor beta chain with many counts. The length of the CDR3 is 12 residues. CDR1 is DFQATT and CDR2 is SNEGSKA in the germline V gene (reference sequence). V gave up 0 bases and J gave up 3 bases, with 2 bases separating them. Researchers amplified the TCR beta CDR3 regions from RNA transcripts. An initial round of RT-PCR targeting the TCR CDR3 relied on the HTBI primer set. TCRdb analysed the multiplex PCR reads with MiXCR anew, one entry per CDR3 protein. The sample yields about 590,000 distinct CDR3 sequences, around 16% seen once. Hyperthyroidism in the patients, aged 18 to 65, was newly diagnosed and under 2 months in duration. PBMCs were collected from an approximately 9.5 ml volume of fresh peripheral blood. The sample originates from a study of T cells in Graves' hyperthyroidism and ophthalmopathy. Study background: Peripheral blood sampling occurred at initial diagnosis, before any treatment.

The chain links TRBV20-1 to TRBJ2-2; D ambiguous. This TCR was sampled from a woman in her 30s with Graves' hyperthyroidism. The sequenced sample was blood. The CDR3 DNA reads TGCAGTGCTAGAGAAGACACCGGGGAGCTGTTTTTT. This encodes CSAREDTGELFF.